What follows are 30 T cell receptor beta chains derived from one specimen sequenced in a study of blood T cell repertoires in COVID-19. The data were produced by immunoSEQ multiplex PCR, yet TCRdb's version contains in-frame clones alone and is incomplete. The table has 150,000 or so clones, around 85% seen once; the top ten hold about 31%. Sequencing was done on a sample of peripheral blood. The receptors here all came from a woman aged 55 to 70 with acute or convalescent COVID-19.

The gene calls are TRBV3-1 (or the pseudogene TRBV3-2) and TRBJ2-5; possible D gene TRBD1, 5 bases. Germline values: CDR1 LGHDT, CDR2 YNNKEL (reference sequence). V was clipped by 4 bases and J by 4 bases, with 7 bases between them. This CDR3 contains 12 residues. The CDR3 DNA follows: TGTGCCAGCAGCCCCCAGGGAGAGACCCAGTACTTC. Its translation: CASSPQGETQYF.

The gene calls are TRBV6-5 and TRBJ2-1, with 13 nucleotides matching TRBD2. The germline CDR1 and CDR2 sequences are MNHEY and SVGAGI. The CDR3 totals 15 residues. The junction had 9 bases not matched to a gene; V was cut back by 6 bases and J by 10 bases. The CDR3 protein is CASSYGTSGVGEQFF. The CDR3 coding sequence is TGTGCCAGCAGCTACGGGACTAGCGGGGTCGGCGAGCAGTTCTTC.

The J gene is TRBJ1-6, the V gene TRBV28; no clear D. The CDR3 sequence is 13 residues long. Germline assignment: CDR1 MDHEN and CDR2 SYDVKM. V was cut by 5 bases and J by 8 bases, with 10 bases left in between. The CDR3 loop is CASSIESDSPLHF. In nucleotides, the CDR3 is TGTGCCAGCAGTATCGAGAGCGATTCACCCCTCCACTTT.

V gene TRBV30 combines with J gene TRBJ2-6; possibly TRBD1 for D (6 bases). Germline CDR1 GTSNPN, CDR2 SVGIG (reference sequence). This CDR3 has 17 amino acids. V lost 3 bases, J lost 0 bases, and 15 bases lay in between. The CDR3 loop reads CAWRYKAGVSGANVLTF. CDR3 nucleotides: TGTGCCTGGAGATACAAGGCAGGGGTCTCTGGGGCCAACGTCCTGACTTTC.

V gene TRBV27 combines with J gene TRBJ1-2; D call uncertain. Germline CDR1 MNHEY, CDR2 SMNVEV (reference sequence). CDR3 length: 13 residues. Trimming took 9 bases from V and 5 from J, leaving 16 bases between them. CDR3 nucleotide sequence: TGTGCCAGTCGCCGGGGTGAAGAATATGGCTACACCTTC. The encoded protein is CASRRGEEYGYTF.

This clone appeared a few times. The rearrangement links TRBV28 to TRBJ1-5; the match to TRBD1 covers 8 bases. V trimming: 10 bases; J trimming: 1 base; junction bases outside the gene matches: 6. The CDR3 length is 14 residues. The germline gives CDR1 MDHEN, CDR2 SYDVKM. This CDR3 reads CATLRDRSNQPQHF. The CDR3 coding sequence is TGTGCCACTCTCCGGGACAGGAGCAATCAGCCCCAGCATTTT.

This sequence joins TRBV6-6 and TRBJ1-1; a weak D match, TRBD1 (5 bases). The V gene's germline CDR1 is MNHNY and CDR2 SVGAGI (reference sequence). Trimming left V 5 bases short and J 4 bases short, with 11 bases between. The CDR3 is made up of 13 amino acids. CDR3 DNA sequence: TGTGCCAGCAGTACATCAGGGCGCACTGAAGCTTTCTTT. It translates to CASSTSGRTEAFF.

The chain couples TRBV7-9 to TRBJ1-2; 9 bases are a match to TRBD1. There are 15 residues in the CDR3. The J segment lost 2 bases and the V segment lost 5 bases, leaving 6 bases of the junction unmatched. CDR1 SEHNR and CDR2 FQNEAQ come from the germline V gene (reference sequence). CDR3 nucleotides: TGTGCCAGCAGCAGCCGGGACAGGGTGAACTATGGCTACACCTTC. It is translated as CASSSRDRVNYGYTF.

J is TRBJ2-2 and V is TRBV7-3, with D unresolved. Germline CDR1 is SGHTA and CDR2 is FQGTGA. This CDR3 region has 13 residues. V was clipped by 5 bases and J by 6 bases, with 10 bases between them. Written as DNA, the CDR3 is TGTGCCAGCAGCCAATACCTAGCCGGGGAGCTGTTTTTT. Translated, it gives CASSQYLAGELFF. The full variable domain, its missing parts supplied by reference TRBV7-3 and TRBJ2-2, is GAGVSQTPSNKVTEKGKYVELRCDPISGHTALYWYRQSLGQGPEFLIYFQGTGAADDSGLPNDRFFAVRPEGSVSTLKIQRTERGDSAVYLCASSQYLAGELFFGEGSRLTVL.

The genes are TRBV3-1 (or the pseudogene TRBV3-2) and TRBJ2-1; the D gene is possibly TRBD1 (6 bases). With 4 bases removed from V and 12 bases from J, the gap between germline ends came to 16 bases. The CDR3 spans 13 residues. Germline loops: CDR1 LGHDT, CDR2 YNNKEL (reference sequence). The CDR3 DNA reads TGTGCCAGCAGCCGTCAGACAGGCCGGGGGCAGTTCTTC. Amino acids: CASSRQTGRGQFF.

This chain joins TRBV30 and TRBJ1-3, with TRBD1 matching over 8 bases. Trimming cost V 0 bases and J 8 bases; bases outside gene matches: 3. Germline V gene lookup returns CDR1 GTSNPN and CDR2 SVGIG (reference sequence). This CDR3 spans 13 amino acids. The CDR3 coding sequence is TGTGCCTGGAGTGTACAGGGGGTTGACACCATATATTTT. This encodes CAWSVQGVDTIYF.

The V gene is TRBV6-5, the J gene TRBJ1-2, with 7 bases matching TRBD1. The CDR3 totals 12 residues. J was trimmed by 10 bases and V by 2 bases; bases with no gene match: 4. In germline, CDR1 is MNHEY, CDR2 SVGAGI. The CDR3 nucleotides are TGTGCCAGCAGTTACCCGGGACAGCTCTACACCTTC. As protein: CASSYPGQLYTF.

The CDR3 region is CASSYIGQGNTEAFF. CDR3 nucleotides: TGTGCCAGCAGTTACATCGGACAGGGGAACACTGAAGCTTTCTTT. This chain joins TRBV6-2 or TRBV6-3 and TRBJ1-1, with 8 bases lining up with TRBD1. V gave up 2 bases and J gave up 1 base; unmatched junction bases: 3. The CDR3 runs to 15 residues. Per the germline V gene, CDR1 is MNHEY and CDR2 is SVGEGT.

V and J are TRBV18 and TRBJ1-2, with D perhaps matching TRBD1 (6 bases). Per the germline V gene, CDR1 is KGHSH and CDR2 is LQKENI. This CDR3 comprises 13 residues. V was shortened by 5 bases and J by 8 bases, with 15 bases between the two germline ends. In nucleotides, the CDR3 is TGTGCCAGCTCATCCCCGGACAGACACGGCTACACCTTC. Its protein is CASSSPDRHGYTF.

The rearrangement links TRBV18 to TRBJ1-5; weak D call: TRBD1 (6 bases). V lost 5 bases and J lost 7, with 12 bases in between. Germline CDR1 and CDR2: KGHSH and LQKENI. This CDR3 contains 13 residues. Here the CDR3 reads CASSSGHSQPQHF. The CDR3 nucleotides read TGTGCCAGCTCATCGGGACACTCGCAGCCCCAGCATTTT.

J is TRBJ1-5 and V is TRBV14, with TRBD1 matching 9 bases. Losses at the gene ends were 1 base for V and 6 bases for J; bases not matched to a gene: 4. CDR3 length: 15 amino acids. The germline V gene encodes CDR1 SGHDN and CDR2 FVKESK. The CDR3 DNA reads TGTGCCAGCAGCCAAGGAGGGACAGGGTTTCAGCCCCAGCATTTT. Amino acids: CASSQGGTGFQPQHF.

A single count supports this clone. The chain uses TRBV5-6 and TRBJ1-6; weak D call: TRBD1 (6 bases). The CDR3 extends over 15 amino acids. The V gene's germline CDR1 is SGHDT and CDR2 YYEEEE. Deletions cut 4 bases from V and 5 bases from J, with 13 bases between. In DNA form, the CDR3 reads TGTGCCAGCAGCCCAGGACAGTTAGATAATTCACCCCTCCACTTT. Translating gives CASSPGQLDNSPLHF.

Here the CDR3 reads CASSSPSGTGGNEQFF. CDR3 nucleotides: TGTGCCAGCAGCTCCCCATCCGGGACTGGGGGGAATGAGCAGTTCTTC. The genes are TRBV28 and TRBJ2-1; D is possibly TRBD2 (6 bases). Germline values: CDR1 MDHEN, CDR2 SYDVKM. Between the trimmed V and J ends, which lost 6 bases and 7 bases, there was a span of 22 bases. This CDR3 spans 16 amino acids.

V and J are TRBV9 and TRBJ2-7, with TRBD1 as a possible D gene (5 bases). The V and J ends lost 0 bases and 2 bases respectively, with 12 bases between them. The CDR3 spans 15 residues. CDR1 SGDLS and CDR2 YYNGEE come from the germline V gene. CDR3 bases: TGTGCCAGCAGCGTAGCGCCGACAGATACCTACGAGCAGTACTTC. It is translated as CASSVAPTDTYEQYF.

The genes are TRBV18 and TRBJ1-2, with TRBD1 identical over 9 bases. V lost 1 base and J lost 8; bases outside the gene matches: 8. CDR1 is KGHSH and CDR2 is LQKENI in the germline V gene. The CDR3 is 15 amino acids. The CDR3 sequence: CASSPLNRGREGYTF. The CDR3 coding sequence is TGTGCCAGCTCACCACTGAACAGGGGGCGAGAGGGCTACACCTTC.

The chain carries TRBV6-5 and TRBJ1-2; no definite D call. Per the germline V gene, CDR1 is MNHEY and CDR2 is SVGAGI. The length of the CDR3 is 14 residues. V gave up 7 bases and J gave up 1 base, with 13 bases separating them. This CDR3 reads CASTPGSINYGYTF. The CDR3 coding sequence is TGTGCCAGCACCCCCGGGTCCATTAACTATGGCTACACCTTC.

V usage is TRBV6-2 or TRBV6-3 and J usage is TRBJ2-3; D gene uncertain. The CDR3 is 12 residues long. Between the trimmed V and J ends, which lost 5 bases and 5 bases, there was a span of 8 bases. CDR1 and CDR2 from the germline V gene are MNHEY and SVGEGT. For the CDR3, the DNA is TGTGCCAGCAGTCGTTATTTAGATACGCAGTATTTT. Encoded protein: CASSRYLDTQYF.

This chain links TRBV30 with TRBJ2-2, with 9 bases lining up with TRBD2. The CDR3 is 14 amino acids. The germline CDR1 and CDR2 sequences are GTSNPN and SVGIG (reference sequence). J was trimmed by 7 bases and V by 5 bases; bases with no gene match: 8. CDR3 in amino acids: CAWGRGGLDGELFF. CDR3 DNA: TGTGCCTGGGGGCGGGGGGGCCTGGACGGGGAGCTGTTTTTT.

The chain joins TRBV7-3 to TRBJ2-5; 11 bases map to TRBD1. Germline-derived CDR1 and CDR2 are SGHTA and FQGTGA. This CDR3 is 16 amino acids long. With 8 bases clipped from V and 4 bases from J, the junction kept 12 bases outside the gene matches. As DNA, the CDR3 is TGTGCCAGCTCGAAGTCGGGACAGGGGGGATTAGAGACCCAGTACTTC. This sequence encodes CASSKSGQGGLETQYF.

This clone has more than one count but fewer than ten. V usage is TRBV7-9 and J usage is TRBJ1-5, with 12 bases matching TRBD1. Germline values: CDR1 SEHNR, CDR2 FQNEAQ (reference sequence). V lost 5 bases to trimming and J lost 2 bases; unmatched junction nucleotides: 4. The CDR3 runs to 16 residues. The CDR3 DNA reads TGTGCCAGCAGCGCAGGGACAGGGGGCGGCAATCAGCCCCAGCATTTT. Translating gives CASSAGTGGGNQPQHF.

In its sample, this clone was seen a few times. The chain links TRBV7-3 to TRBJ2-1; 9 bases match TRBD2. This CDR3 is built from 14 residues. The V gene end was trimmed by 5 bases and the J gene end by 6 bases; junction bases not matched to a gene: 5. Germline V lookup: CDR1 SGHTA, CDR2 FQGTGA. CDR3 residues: CASSPAGGTNEQFF. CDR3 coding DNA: TGTGCCAGCAGCCCAGCGGGGGGCACCAATGAGCAGTTCTTC.

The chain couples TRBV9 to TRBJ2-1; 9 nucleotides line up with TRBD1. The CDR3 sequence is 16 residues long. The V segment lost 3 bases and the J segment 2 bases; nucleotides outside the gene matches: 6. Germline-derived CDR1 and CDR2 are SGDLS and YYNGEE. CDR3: CASSAGDRAPYNEQFF. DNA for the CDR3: TGTGCCAGCAGCGCGGGGGACAGGGCCCCCTACAATGAGCAGTTCTTC.

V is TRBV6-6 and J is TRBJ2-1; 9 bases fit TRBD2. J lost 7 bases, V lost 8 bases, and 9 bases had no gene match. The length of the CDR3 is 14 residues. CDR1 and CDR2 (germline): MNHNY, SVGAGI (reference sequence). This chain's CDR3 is CASGAAGGQNEQFF. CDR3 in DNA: TGTGCCAGCGGTGCCGCGGGGGGGCAGAATGAGCAGTTCTTC.

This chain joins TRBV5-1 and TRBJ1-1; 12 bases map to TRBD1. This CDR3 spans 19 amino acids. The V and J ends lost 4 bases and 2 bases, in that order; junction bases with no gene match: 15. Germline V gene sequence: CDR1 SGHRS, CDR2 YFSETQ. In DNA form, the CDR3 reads TGCGCCAGCAGCAACCTGGGGACAGGGGGCAGGTGGTTTAACACTGAAGCTTTCTTT. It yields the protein CASSNLGTGGRWFNTEAFF.

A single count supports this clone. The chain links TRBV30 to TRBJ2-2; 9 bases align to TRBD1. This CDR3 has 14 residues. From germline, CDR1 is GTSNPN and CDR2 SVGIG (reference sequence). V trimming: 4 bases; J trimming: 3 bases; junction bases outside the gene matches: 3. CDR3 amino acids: CAWKGQGDTGELFF. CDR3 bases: TGTGCCTGGAAGGGACAGGGTGACACCGGGGAGCTGTTTTTT.